This entry describes one TCR beta chain. The data were obtained in a study of blood T cell repertoires in COVID-19. Study-level background: Sites across the United States, Italy and Spain contributed samples from acute and convalescent COVID-19.

Profiling relied on immunoSEQ multiplex PCR, and the TCRdb table lists in-frame clones only, not all of them. The sample lists 250,000 to 300,000 clones; roughly 90% were seen once. CDR1 is SEHNR, CDR2 FQNEAQ, per germline (reference sequence). This CDR3 is built from 17 residues. Trimming at V came to 5 bases and at J to 1 base, leaving 4 bases not matched to a gene. The origin of this receptor is a woman between 35 and 50 years old with acute COVID-19. The sequencing input was PBMCs or T cells enriched from blood (not recorded which). The V call is TRBV7-9, the J call TRBJ2-5; 16 nucleotides match TRBD2. The CDR3 DNA follows: TGTGCCAGCAGCAAGGGACTAGCGGGGGGGCCCCAAGAGACCCAGTACTTC. Translation: CASSKGLAGGPQETQYF.